These 12 T cell receptor beta chains originate from one sample sequenced in a study of T cell responses to AZD1222 COVID-19 vaccine. Profiled with immunoSEQ multiplex PCR; TCRdb holds only in-frame clones, not every one. Counted here are 150,000 to 200,000 clones, 88% occurring once; the ten biggest clones make up 7.5% to 9.5%. The material sequenced was peripheral blood, taken on day 0 of AZD1222 vaccination. The receptors were sampled from an adult in good health.

This clone was counted between two and nine times. This sequence joins TRBV28 and TRBJ1-5, with D unclear. This CDR3 region has 12 residues. V was trimmed by 11 bases and J by 0 bases, leaving 8 bases between them. Germline CDR1 is MDHEN and CDR2 is SYDVKM. The DNA of the CDR3 is TGTGCCGGTTCGGATAGCAATCAGCCCCAGCATTTT. As protein: CAGSDSNQPQHF.

This clone was seen a few times. V is TRBV18 and J is TRBJ2-7, with a weak D call TRBD2 (6 bases). CDR3 length: 14 amino acids. Trimming took 3 bases from V and 3 from J, leaving 12 bases between them. Germline CDR1 reads KGHSH; CDR2 reads LQKENI. The CDR3 DNA sequence: TGTGCCAGCTCACCGGGACGGGAGAACTACGAGCAGTACTTC. It codes for CASSPGRENYEQYF.

V usage is TRBV2 and J usage is TRBJ2-3; D call uncertain. With 6 bases removed from V and 1 base from J, the gap between germline ends came to 14 bases. This CDR3 contains 15 residues. Germline CDR1 and CDR2: SNHLY and FYNNEI. CDR3 in amino acids: CASSLPTSRTDTQYF. DNA of the CDR3: TGTGCCAGCAGCCTCCCGACATCCCGCACAGATACGCAGTATTTT.

The chain couples TRBV6-5 to TRBJ2-2; tentatively, D is TRBD1 (6 bases). This CDR3 comprises 15 residues. Germline CDR1 MNHEY, CDR2 SVGAGI. The V end lost 4 bases, the J end lost 2 bases, and 11 bases lay between the germline ends. The CDR3 region is CASSFRDTNTGELFF. CDR3 in DNA: TGTGCCAGCAGTTTCCGGGACACCAACACCGGGGAGCTGTTTTTT.

The chain has TRBV29-1 and TRBJ1-1; D ambiguous. This CDR3 has 13 amino acids. Trimming shortened V by 4 bases and J by 0 bases, and 9 bases separated the two germline ends. Germline V gene data show CDR1 as SQVTM and CDR2 as ANQGSEA. CDR3 region: CSVVRPLNTEAFF. Here the CDR3 DNA reads TGCAGCGTTGTCAGGCCATTGAACACTGAAGCTTTCTTT. Based on the CDR3 plus reference TRBV29-1 and TRBJ1-1, the full variable domain is SAVISQKPSRDICQRGTSLTIQCQVDSQVTMMFWYRQQPGQSLTLIATANQGSEATYESGFVIDKFPISRPNLTFSTLTVSNMSPEDSSIYLCSVVRPLNTEAFFGQGTRLTVV.

The V call is TRBV5-1, the J call TRBJ1-5; D is ambiguous. The CDR3 is 14 amino acids. Per the germline V gene, CDR1 is SGHRS and CDR2 is YFSETQ. V dropped 2 bases and J dropped 10 bases, with 16 bases sitting between them. The CDR3 loop reads CASSFLRGKAPQHF. Written as DNA, the CDR3 is TGCGCCAGCAGCTTTCTCCGGGGAAAGGCTCCCCAGCATTTT. Full variable domain (rest looked up from reference TRBV5-1 and TRBJ1-5): KAGVTQTPRYLIKTRGQQVTLSCSPISGHRSVSWYQQTPGQGLQFLFEYFSETQRNKGNFPGRFSGRQFSNSRSEMNVSTLELGDSALYLCASSFLRGKAPQHFGDGTRLSIL.

V gene TRBV27 combines with J gene TRBJ1-2; D is unclear. Trimming left V 6 bases short and J 4 bases short, with 18 bases between. Looked up from germline, CDR1 is MNHEY and CDR2 is SMNVEV (reference sequence). The CDR3 runs 15 residues. For the CDR3, the DNA is TGTGCCAGCAGCCTAAGCCTCCGGGCGAGCTATGGCTACACCTTC. Protein sequence: CASSLSLRASYGYTF.

The chain carries TRBV18 and TRBJ2-1; possibly TRBD1 or TRBD2 for D (5 bases each). V lost 1 base, J lost 7 bases, and 14 bases lay in between. The CDR3 spans 15 residues. Germline V lookup: CDR1 KGHSH, CDR2 LQKENI. CDR3 sequence reads: CASSPRDLLGNEQFF. CDR3 DNA sequence: TGTGCCAGCTCACCACGGGACCTATTAGGGAATGAGCAGTTCTTC.

The rearrangement joins TRBV2 to TRBJ2-7; a possible D gene is TRBD1 (6 bases). Germline V gene sequence: CDR1 SNHLY, CDR2 FYNNEI. Between the trimmed V and J ends, which lost 8 bases and 3 bases, there was a span of 11 bases. This CDR3 comprises 12 residues. The CDR3 sequence: CASSLQGYEQYF. In DNA form, the CDR3 reads TGTGCCAGCTCACTACAGGGCTACGAGCAGTACTTC. Complete variable domain (other parts from reference TRBV2 and TRBJ2-7): EPEVTQTPSHQVTQMGQEVILRCVPISNHLYFYWYRQILGQKVEFLVSFYNNEISEKSEIFDDQFSVERPDGSNFTLKIRSTKLEDSAMYFCASSLQGYEQYFGPGTRLTVT.

Turning to this clone: Compared with germline, one end of the junction differs, possibly owing to a read error. The chain carries TRBV7-8 and TRBJ1-1; D unresolved. Germline loops: CDR1 SGHVS, CDR2 FQNEAQ. CDR3 size: 13 residues. The CDR3 loop is CASSLVVRTEAFF. The CDR3 bases are TGTGCCAGCAGTTTAGTGGTAAGGACTGAAGCTTTCTTT.

This clone was observed a few times. The chain employs TRBV6-4 and TRBJ2-2; 10 bases fit TRBD2. CDR3 length equals 14 residues. The germline V gene has CDR1 MRHNA and CDR2 SNTAGT. Germline trimming cut 5 bases from V and 4 bases from J; bases unmatched to any gene: 1. CDR3 coding DNA: TGTGCCAGCAGTAGCGGGGGGGCCACCGGGGAGCTGTTTTTT. Its translation is CASSSGGATGELFF.

This chain's CDR3 is CASSSRTDTQYF. The DNA of the CDR3 is TGTGCCAGCAGTTCTCGCACAGATACGCAGTATTTT. The chain joins TRBV6-5 to TRBJ2-3; D is unresolved. Trimming removed 4 bases from V and 1 base from J, with 3 bases in between. The germline CDR1 and CDR2 sequences are MNHEY and SVGAGI. The CDR3 length is 12 residues.